This record covers a single T cell receptor (beta chain). The entry originates in a study of T cell changes during pregnancy in multiple sclerosis. Sequencing was performed with immunoSEQ multiplex PCR; in TCRdb, only in-frame clones are kept and a portion is missing. The data contain about 69,000 clones, 85% to 95% of them singletons. The material was peripheral blood, obtained in the third trimester of pregnancy. The clonotype originates from a female donor in good health, enrolled as a control in a pregnancy study.

The CDR3 here is CASSEIPGGRGANVLTF. CDR3 nucleotide sequence: TGTGCCAGCAGTGAGATCCCAGGGGGGAGGGGGGCCAACGTCCTGACTTTC. The rearrangement uses TRBV6-1 and TRBJ2-6; D is possibly TRBD1 (7 bases). The CDR3 runs 17 residues. Deletions cut 3 bases from V and 4 bases from J, with 16 bases between. Germline V gene lookup returns CDR1 MNHNS and CDR2 SASEGT.